One and the same sample provided the 9 T cell receptor beta chains below, sequenced in a study of blood T cell repertoires in COVID-19. Sequenced by immunoSEQ multiplex PCR; TCRdb stores in-frame clones only, minus some. The sample lists roughly 350,000 clones, less than 85% seen once, with roughly 3.4% in the top ten. What was sequenced was peripheral blood. All receptors come from a woman younger than 30 with acute or convalescent COVID-19.

The V and J genes are TRBV28 and TRBJ1-1; the D gene is possibly TRBD1 (6 bases). This CDR3 comprises 12 residues. V was trimmed by 9 bases and J by 0 bases, leaving 8 bases between them. Germline CDR1 reads MDHEN; CDR2 reads SYDVKM. The CDR3 loop is CASGGVNTEAFF. The CDR3 nucleotides read TGTGCCAGTGGGGGCGTGAACACTGAAGCTTTCTTT.

This CDR3 is CASSAQTGSGYTF. The CDR3 DNA reads TGTGCCAGCAGTGCCCAGACAGGATCTGGCTACACCTTC. This chain uses TRBV6-4 with TRBJ1-2; maybe TRBD1 (6 bases). Germline CDR1 and CDR2: MRHNA and SNTAGT. The CDR3 is made up of 13 amino acids. V lost 4 bases and J 7 bases, leaving 13 bases between the germline ends.

The rearrangement joins TRBV3-1 (or the pseudogene TRBV3-2) to TRBJ2-7; the D is unclear. The CDR3 covers 14 residues. Trimming cost V 2 bases and J 0 bases, with 8 bases left between them. Germline CDR1 reads LGHDT; CDR2 reads YNNKEL (reference sequence). The CDR3 protein is CASSQSYSSYEQYF. The CDR3 DNA reads as TGTGCCAGCAGCCAAAGTTATAGCTCCTACGAGCAGTACTTC.

This chain links TRBV6-5 with TRBJ2-3; 9 bases map to TRBD1. V was clipped by 7 bases and J by 5 bases; unmatched bases: 4. CDR1 is MNHEY, CDR2 SVGAGI, per germline. The CDR3 length is 13 residues. Here the CDR3 DNA reads TGTGCCAGCAAGGGACAGGGTATAGATACGCAGTATTTT. It yields the protein CASKGQGIDTQYF.

The chain is built from TRBV5-1 and TRBJ2-1, with 9 bases matching TRBD2. This CDR3 contains 20 residues. Per the germline V gene, CDR1 is SGHRS and CDR2 is YFSETQ. V shed 2 bases, J shed 0 bases, and the junction held 15 bases outside the gene matches. CDR3 in amino acids: CASSLKGGSGGPSSYNEQFF. CDR3 nucleotides: TGCGCCAGCAGCTTAAAAGGCGGTAGCGGGGGACCGAGCTCCTACAATGAGCAGTTCTTC.

V and J are TRBV9 and TRBJ2-2; 7 positions agree with TRBD1. Germline CDR1 reads SGDLS; CDR2 reads YYNGEE. The CDR3 is 16 amino acids. Trimming cost V 1 base and J 0 bases; bases outside gene matches: 3. The CDR3 region is CASSVTGTANTGELFF. Written as DNA, the CDR3 is TGTGCCAGCAGCGTAACCGGGACAGCGAACACCGGGGAGCTGTTTTTT.

The genes are TRBV2 and TRBJ2-1; D is uncertain. V lost 8 bases, J lost 0 bases, and 8 bases lay in between. Germline V lookup: CDR1 SNHLY, CDR2 FYNNEI. The CDR3 sequence is 13 residues long. The CDR3 here is CASRQDSYNEQFF. The DNA of the CDR3 is TGTGCCAGCCGGCAGGACTCCTACAATGAGCAGTTCTTC.

The chain has TRBV12-3 or TRBV12-4 and TRBJ1-1; D gene uncertain. This CDR3 comprises 11 residues. V lost 7 bases, J lost 5 bases, and 8 bases lay in between. This CDR3 is CASNTGTEAFF. In DNA form, the CDR3 reads TGTGCCAGCAATACGGGGACTGAAGCTTTCTTT.

The rearrangement uses TRBV6-2 or TRBV6-3 and TRBJ2-7; 12 nucleotides match TRBD2. Per the germline V gene, CDR1 is MNHEY and CDR2 is SVGEGT. CDR3 length equals 16 residues. The junction had 7 bases not matched to a gene; V was cut back by 5 bases and J by 2 bases. CDR3 nucleotide sequence: TGTGCCAGCAGTGGTTCTAGCGGGAGGGCACCCTACGAGCAGTACTTC. Encoded protein: CASSGSSGRAPYEQYF.